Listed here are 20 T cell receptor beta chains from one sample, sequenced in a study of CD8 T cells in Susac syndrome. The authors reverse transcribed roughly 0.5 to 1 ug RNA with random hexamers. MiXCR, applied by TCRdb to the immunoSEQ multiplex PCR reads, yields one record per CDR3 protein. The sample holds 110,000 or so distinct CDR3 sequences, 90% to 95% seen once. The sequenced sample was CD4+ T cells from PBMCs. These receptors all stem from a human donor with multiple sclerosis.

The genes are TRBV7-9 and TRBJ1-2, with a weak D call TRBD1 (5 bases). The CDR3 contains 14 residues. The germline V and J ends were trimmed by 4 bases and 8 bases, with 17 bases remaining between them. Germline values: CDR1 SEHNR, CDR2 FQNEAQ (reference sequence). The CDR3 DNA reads TGTGCCAGCAGCTCGCAGGGCAGCCCTCGGGGCTACACCTTC. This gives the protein CASSSQGSPRGYTF.

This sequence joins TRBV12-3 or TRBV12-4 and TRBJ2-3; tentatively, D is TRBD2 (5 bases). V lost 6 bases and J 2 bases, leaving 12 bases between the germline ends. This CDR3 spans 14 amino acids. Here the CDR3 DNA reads TGTGCCAGCAGCGACCACCGGGACACAGATACGCAGTATTTT. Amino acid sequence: CASSDHRDTDTQYF.

The CDR3 loop reads CASSETGREKLFF. DNA of the CDR3: TGTGCCAGCAGTGAAACAGGGCGCGAAAAACTGTTTTTT. This chain links TRBV2 with TRBJ1-4; D possibly corresponds to TRBD1 (6 bases). This CDR3 contains 13 residues. The V gene lost 2 bases and the J gene lost 8 bases, with 9 bases spanning the gap. CDR1 and CDR2 (germline): SNHLY, FYNNEI.

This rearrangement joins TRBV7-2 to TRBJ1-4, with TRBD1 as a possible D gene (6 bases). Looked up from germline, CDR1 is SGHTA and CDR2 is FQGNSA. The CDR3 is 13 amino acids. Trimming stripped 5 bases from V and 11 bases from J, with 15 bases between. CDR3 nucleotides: TGTGCCAGCAGCCTACTCGAAGGGGGTAAACTGTTTTTT. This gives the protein CASSLLEGGKLFF. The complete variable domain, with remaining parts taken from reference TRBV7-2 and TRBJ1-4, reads GAGVSQSPSNKVTEKGKDVELRCDPISGHTALYWYRQSLGQGLEFLIYFQGNSAPDKSGLPSDRFSAERTGGSVSTLTIQRTQQEDSAVYLCASSLLEGGKLFFGSGTQLSVL.

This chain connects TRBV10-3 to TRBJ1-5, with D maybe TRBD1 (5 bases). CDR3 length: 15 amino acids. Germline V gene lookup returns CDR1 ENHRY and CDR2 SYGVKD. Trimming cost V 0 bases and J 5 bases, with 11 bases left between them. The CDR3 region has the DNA TGTGCCATCAGTGAGTCGGGGAGGGGCGATCAGCCCCAGCATTTT. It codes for CAISESGRGDQPQHF.

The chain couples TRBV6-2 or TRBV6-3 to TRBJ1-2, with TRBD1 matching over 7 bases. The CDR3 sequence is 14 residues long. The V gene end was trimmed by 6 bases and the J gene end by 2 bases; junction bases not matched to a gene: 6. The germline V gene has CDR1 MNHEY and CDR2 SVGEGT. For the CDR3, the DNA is TGTGCCAGCAGGCGGACAGGAATGAACTATGGCTACACCTTC. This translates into CASRRTGMNYGYTF.

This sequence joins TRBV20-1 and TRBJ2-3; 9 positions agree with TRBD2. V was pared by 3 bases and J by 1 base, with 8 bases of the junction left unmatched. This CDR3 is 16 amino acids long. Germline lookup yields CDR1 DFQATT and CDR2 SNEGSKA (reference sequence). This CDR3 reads CSASRSSGVGTDTQYF. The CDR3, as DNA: TGCAGTGCTAGTCGATCTAGCGGGGTGGGCACAGATACGCAGTATTTT.

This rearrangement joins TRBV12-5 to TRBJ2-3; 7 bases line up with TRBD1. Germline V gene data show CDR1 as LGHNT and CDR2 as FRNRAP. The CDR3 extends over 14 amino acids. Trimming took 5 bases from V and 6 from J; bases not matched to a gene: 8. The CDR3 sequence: CASGKGTALDTQYF. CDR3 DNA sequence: TGTGCTAGTGGTAAGGGGACAGCGCTGGATACGCAGTATTTT. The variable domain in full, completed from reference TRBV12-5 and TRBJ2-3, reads DARVTQTPRHKVTEMGQEVTMRCQPILGHNTVFWYRQTMMQGLELLAYFRNRAPLDDSGMPKDRFSAEMPDATLATLKIQPSEPRDSAVYFCASGKGTALDTQYFGPGTRLTVL.

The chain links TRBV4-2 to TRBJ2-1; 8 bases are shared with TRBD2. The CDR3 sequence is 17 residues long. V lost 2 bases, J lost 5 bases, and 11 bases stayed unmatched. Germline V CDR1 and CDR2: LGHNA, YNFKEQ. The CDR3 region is CASSQSVSGGPDNEQFF. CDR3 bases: TGTGCCAGCAGCCAATCCGTTTCGGGGGGGCCGGACAATGAGCAGTTCTTC.

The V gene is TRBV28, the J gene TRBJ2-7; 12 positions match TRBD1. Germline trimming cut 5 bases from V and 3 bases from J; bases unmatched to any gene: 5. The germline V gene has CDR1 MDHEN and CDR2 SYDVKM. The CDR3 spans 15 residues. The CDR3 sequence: CASSTGTGGNYEQYF. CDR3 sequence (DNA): TGTGCCAGCAGTACCGGGACAGGGGGCAACTACGAGCAGTACTTC.

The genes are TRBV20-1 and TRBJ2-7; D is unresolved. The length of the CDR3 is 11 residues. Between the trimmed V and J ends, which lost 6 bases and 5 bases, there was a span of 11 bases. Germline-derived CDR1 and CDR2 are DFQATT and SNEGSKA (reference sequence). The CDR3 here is CSAPTSDEQYF. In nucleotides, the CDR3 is TGCAGTGCCCCGACCTCGGACGAGCAGTACTTC.

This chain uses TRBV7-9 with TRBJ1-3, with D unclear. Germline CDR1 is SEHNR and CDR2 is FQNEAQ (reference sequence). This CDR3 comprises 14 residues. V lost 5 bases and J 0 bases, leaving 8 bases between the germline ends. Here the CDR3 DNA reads TGTGCCAGCAGCCGTATCCTCTCTGGAAACACCATATATTTT. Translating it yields CASSRILSGNTIYF.

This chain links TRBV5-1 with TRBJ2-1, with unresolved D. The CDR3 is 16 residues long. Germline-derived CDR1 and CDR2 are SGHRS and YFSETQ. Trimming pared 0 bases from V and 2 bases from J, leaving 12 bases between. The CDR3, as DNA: TGCGCCAGCAGCTTGGATGGCAGACCTACCTACAATGAGCAGTTCTTC. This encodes CASSLDGRPTYNEQFF. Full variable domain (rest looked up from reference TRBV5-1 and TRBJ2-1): KAGVTQTPRYLIKTRGQQVTLSCSPISGHRSVSWYQQTPGQGLQFLFEYFSETQRNKGNFPGRFSGRQFSNSRSEMNVSTLELGDSALYLCASSLDGRPTYNEQFFGPGTRLTVL.

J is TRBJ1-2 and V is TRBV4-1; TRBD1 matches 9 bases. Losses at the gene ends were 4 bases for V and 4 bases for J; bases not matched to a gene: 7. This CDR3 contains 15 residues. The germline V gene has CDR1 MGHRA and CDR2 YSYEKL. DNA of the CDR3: TGCGCCAGCAGCCCACAGGGGGCGGAATTCTATGGCTACACCTTC. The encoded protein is CASSPQGAEFYGYTF.

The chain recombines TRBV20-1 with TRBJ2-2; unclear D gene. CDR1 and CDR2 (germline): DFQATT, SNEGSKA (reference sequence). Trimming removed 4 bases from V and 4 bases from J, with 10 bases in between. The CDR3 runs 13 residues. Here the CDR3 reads CSANSFSTGELFF. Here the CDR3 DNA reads TGCAGTGCTAATTCCTTTTCCACCGGGGAGCTGTTTTTT.

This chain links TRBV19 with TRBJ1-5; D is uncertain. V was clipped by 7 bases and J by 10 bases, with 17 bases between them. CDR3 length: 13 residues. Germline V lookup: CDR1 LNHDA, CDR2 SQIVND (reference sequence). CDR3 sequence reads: CASTNPYLGPQHF. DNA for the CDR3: TGTGCCAGTACCAATCCATATTTGGGTCCCCAGCATTTT.

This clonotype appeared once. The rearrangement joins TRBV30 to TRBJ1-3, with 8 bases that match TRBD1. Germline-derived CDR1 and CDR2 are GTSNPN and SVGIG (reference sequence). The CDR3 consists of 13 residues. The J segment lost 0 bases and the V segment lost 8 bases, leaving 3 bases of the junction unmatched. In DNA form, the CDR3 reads TGTGCCAGGACAGGGAGCTCTGGAAACACCATATATTTT. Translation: CARTGSSGNTIYF.

The CDR3 protein is CASSQQGKDTGELFF. The CDR3 region has the DNA TGTGCCAGCAGTCAACAGGGGAAGGACACCGGGGAGCTGTTTTTT. This chain uses TRBV2 with TRBJ2-2; 7 bases align to TRBD1. After removal of 5 bases from V and 3 bases from J, the junction contained 6 bases not matched to a gene. Germline V gene data show CDR1 as SNHLY and CDR2 as FYNNEI. The CDR3 length is 15 residues.

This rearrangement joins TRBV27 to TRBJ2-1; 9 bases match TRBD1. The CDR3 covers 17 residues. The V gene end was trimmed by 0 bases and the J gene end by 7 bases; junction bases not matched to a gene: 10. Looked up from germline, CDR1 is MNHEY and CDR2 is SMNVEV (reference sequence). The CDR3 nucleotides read TGTGCCAGCAGTTTATCCCCCGGGACAGGGAGGAGAAATGAGCAGTTCTTC. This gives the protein CASSLSPGTGRRNEQFF.

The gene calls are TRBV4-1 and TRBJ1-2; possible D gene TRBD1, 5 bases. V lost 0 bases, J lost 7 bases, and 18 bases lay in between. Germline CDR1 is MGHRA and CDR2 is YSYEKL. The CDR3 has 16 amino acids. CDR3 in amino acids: CASSQEPGTQIGGYTF. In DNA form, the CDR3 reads TGCGCCAGCAGCCAAGAGCCCGGGACTCAAATCGGTGGCTACACCTTC.